The 24 T cell receptor beta chains presented below share a single source sample, sequenced in a study of blood T cell repertoires in COVID-19. Assay: immunoSEQ multiplex PCR; the TCRdb copy retains only in-frame clones and omits some. In the table there are under 150,000 clones, more than 75% of which are singletons. Sequenced: peripheral blood. The source of these receptors is a man aged 55 to 70 with active or convalescent COVID-19.

The chain uses TRBV28 and TRBJ2-5; possible D gene TRBD2, 5 bases. Germline CDR1 and CDR2: MDHEN and SYDVKM. This CDR3 region has 14 residues. The V and J ends lost 4 bases and 2 bases respectively, with 11 bases between them. The chain's CDR3 is CASSSGGGQETQYF. In DNA form, the CDR3 reads TGTGCCAGCAGTTCAGGAGGAGGACAAGAGACCCAGTACTTC.

In nucleotides, the CDR3 is TGTGCCAGCAGCCCAAACAGGGAAGACACTGAAGCTTTCTTT. This gives the protein CASSPNREDTEAFF. J is TRBJ1-1 and V is TRBV7-3; TRBD1 might be the D (6 bases). V was cut by 5 bases and J by 3 bases, with 13 bases left in between. The length of the CDR3 is 14 residues. The V gene's germline CDR1 is SGHTA and CDR2 FQGTGA. Together with reference TRBV7-3 and TRBJ1-1, the CDR3 gives the full variable domain: GAGVSQTPSNKVTEKGKYVELRCDPISGHTALYWYRQSLGQGPEFLIYFQGTGAADDSGLPNDRFFAVRPEGSVSTLKIQRTERGDSAVYLCASSPNREDTEAFFGQGTRLTVV.

The genes are TRBV27 and TRBJ2-7; possibly TRBD2 for D (6 bases). This CDR3 is 14 amino acids long. Germline lookup yields CDR1 MNHEY and CDR2 SMNVEV (reference sequence). V was cut by 2 bases and J by 7 bases, with 15 bases left in between. CDR3 sequence: CASSLGGALREQYF. DNA for the CDR3: TGTGCCAGCAGTTTAGGAGGGGCCCTACGGGAGCAGTACTTC.

The chain uses TRBV6-5 and TRBJ2-2; 8 bases are shared with TRBD2. The CDR3 consists of 16 residues. The V and J ends lost 3 bases and 6 bases, in that order; junction bases with no gene match: 9. The germline gives CDR1 MNHEY, CDR2 SVGAGI. DNA for the CDR3: TGTGCCAGCAGTTATGGGACTAGTGAGGTCGCCGGGGAGCTGTTTTTT. Translating gives CASSYGTSEVAGELFF.

The rearrangement links TRBV7-3 to TRBJ2-7; D is uncertain. V was shortened by 5 bases and J by 2 bases, with 13 bases between the two germline ends. Looked up from germline, CDR1 is SGHTA and CDR2 is FQGTGA. This CDR3 has 14 amino acids. CDR3 DNA: TGTGCCAGCAGCCGCACCCCCGCGACCTACGAGCAGTACTTC. The encoded protein is CASSRTPATYEQYF.

The chain couples TRBV9 to TRBJ2-7; TRBD2 agrees at 10 bases. This CDR3 is 16 amino acids long. V shed 0 bases, J shed 4 bases, and the junction held 7 bases outside the gene matches. Looked up from germline, CDR1 is SGDLS and CDR2 is YYNGEE. The CDR3 nucleotides read TGTGCCAGCAGCGTAGGTGCTAGCGGGAGTATGTACGAGCAGTACTTC. Residues: CASSVGASGSMYEQYF.

CDR3 bases: TGTGCCAGCAGCCAAGCGATGAGTGGCGGGGAGCTGTTTTTT. Translation gives CASSQAMSGGELFF. The rearrangement uses TRBV4-2 and TRBJ2-2; D unresolved. The CDR3 covers 14 residues. Germline CDR1 and CDR2: LGHNA and YNFKEQ. Trimming stripped 1 base from V and 7 bases from J, with 10 bases between.

V and J are TRBV18 and TRBJ1-5, with a tentative D call TRBD1 (6 bases). The length of the CDR3 is 14 residues. V was trimmed by 6 bases and J by 6 bases, leaving 15 bases between them. CDR1 is KGHSH and CDR2 is LQKENI in the germline V gene. In DNA form, the CDR3 reads TGTGCCAGCTCCCGGGGGGGGGCGGGTCAGCCCCAGCATTTT. It specifies CASSRGGAGQPQHF.

The V and J genes are TRBV9 and TRBJ1-2, with TRBD1 matching 7 bases. This CDR3 has 16 amino acids. Germline lookup yields CDR1 SGDLS and CDR2 YYNGEE. V was clipped by 4 bases and J by 1 base; unmatched bases: 10. CDR3 loop: CASSPTPGDSNYGYTF. In DNA form, the CDR3 reads TGTGCCAGCAGCCCCACACCGGGGGACAGTAACTATGGCTACACCTTC. Variable domain in full (rest from reference TRBV9 and TRBJ1-2): DSGVTQTPKHLITATGQRVTLRCSPRSGDLSVYWYQQSLDQGLQFLIQYYNGEERAKGNILERFSAQQFPDLHSELNLSSLELGDSALYFCASSPTPGDSNYGYTFGSGTRLTVV.

The chain couples TRBV6-5 to TRBJ1-5; TRBD1 matches 10 bases. The CDR3 loop spans 15 amino acids. CDR1 and CDR2 (germline): MNHEY, SVGAGI. The V and J ends lost 7 bases and 6 bases, in that order; junction bases with no gene match: 9. The DNA of the CDR3 is TGTGCCAGCACCTTAACGACAGGGGGCGGTCAGCCCCAGCATTTT. It specifies CASTLTTGGGQPQHF.

This clone was seen a single time. The chain couples TRBV5-1 to TRBJ1-1; 7 bases are a match to TRBD1. The CDR3 has 15 amino acids. Germline V CDR1 and CDR2: SGHRS, YFSETQ. J gave up 4 bases and V 1 base, and 7 bases lay outside the gene matches. The CDR3 loop reads CASSLSRGRGTEAFF. The CDR3 nucleotides read TGCGCCAGCAGCTTGTCAAGGGGGCGCGGCACTGAAGCTTTCTTT.

The chain has TRBV11-2 and TRBJ2-2; D may be TRBD2 (5 bases). Deletions cut 0 bases from V and 7 bases from J, with 6 bases between. Per germline, CDR1 SGHAT and CDR2 FQNNGV. There are 13 residues in the CDR3. The CDR3 sequence is CASSLDGIGELFF. In DNA form, the CDR3 reads TGTGCCAGCAGCTTAGACGGGATCGGGGAGCTGTTTTTT.

On this clone itself: Other nucleotide sequences in the sample specify the same CDR3. The J gene is TRBJ1-4, the V gene TRBV19; TRBD1 might be the D (5 bases). Germline V lookup: CDR1 LNHDA, CDR2 SQIVND (reference sequence). Trimming took 9 bases from V and 8 from J, leaving 10 bases between them. The CDR3 sequence is 11 residues long. CDR3 DNA: TGTGCCAGCACAGGTTCCGAAAAACTGTTTTTT. Translated, it gives CASTGSEKLFF.

The chain has TRBV4-3 and TRBJ2-1; D is unclear. Trimming shortened V by 4 bases and J by 7 bases, and 11 bases separated the two germline ends. The CDR3 runs 13 residues. Germline-derived CDR1 and CDR2 are LGHNA and YSLEER. Here the CDR3 reads CASSLYTVNEQFF. The CDR3 nucleotides are TGCGCCAGCAGCCTCTATACTGTGAATGAGCAGTTCTTC.

The V and J genes are TRBV9 and TRBJ2-1, with 7 bases fitting TRBD1. This CDR3 has 16 amino acids. CDR1 is SGDLS and CDR2 is YYNGEE in the germline V gene. V lost 4 bases and J lost 3; bases outside the gene matches: 10. The CDR3 loop is CASSTDDRAGYNEQFF. The CDR3 DNA reads TGTGCCAGCAGCACCGACGACAGGGCAGGCTACAATGAGCAGTTCTTC.

The gene calls are TRBV30 and TRBJ1-1; a possible D gene is TRBD1 (6 bases). The CDR3 extends over 15 amino acids. Trimming stripped 4 bases from V and 1 base from J, with 16 bases between. The germline gives CDR1 GTSNPN, CDR2 SVGIG (reference sequence). The chain's CDR3 is CAWIPPGTQNTEAFF. The DNA for the CDR3 is TGTGCCTGGATTCCACCCGGGACACAGAACACTGAAGCTTTCTTT.

The V gene is TRBV6-1, the J gene TRBJ2-7; D is possibly TRBD2 (6 bases). This CDR3 region has 15 residues. CDR1 and CDR2 (germline): MNHNS, SASEGT. Trimming removed 1 base from V and 0 bases from J, with 10 bases in between. The CDR3 sequence: CASSEVASVSYEQYF. CDR3 sequence (DNA): TGTGCCAGCAGTGAAGTGGCTAGCGTCTCCTACGAGCAGTACTTC.

The chain combines TRBV11-2 with TRBJ2-7, with 11 bases identical to TRBD1. Germline V lookup: CDR1 SGHAT, CDR2 FQNNGV. V was pared by 2 bases and J by 3 bases, with 6 bases of the junction left unmatched. The CDR3 covers 16 residues. CDR3 residues: CASSLWTGGYIYEQYF. The CDR3 bases are TGTGCCAGCAGCTTATGGACAGGGGGCTATATCTACGAGCAGTACTTC.

The V gene is TRBV2, the J gene TRBJ1-5; D uncertain. CDR1 and CDR2 (germline): SNHLY, FYNNEI. V lost 6 bases, J lost 3 bases, and 12 bases lay in between. This CDR3 has 14 amino acids. The CDR3 nucleotides read TGTGCCAGCAGGGGCCCCACAACCAATCAGCCCCAGCATTTT. As protein: CASRGPTTNQPQHF.

This clone was counted a few times. The V and J genes are TRBV28 and TRBJ2-7; TRBD1 agrees at 7 bases. The CDR3 spans 14 residues. V lost 5 bases and J lost 3; bases outside the gene matches: 7. The germline gives CDR1 MDHEN, CDR2 SYDVKM. DNA of the CDR3: TGTGCCAGCAGTGAAGGACAGGCGTTCTACGAGCAGTACTTC. It encodes CASSEGQAFYEQYF.

The rearrangement uses TRBV27 and TRBJ2-3; 8 bases match TRBD1. The V gene's germline CDR1 is MNHEY and CDR2 SMNVEV (reference sequence). J lost 3 bases, V lost 6 bases, and 5 bases had no gene match. The CDR3 has 14 amino acids. CDR3 loop: CASRTTGETDTQYF. The CDR3 bases are TGTGCCAGCAGAACGACAGGGGAGACAGATACGCAGTATTTT.

The chain links TRBV7-9 to TRBJ2-7, with TRBD1 matching over 7 bases. The CDR3 sequence is 14 residues long. Germline values: CDR1 SEHNR, CDR2 FQNEAQ (reference sequence). After removal of 3 bases from V and 6 bases from J, the junction contained 8 bases not matched to a gene. The CDR3 is CASSFGAEGAEQYF. In DNA, the CDR3 is TGTGCCAGCAGCTTCGGGGCTGAGGGGGCCGAGCAGTACTTC.

This clone was observed a few times. This chain uses TRBV18 with TRBJ1-2, with D uncertain. Trimming removed 4 bases at V and 7 bases at J, with 13 bases between. The CDR3 has 13 amino acids. Germline V CDR1 and CDR2: KGHSH, LQKENI. The CDR3 here is CASSLGIGSGYTF. The CDR3 DNA follows: TGTGCCAGCTCACTCGGGATAGGAAGTGGCTACACCTTC.

V and J are TRBV9 and TRBJ1-3; TRBD1 matches at 8 bases. Germline loops: CDR1 SGDLS, CDR2 YYNGEE. The CDR3 runs 14 residues. J gave up 2 bases and V 7 bases, and 5 bases lay outside the gene matches. The CDR3 here is CASGTGWTGNTIYF. CDR3 DNA: TGTGCCAGCGGGACAGGCTGGACTGGAAACACCATATATTTT.